A single sample is the source of the 5 T cell receptor beta chains below, sequenced in a study of T cell responses to AZD1222 COVID-19 vaccine. Assay used: immunoSEQ multiplex PCR; TCRdb lists only in-frame clones, some missing. There are around 140,000 clones in the sample; approximately 94% occur only once, and approximately 5% lies in the top ten. This sample comprised peripheral blood, obtained on day 0 of AZD1222 vaccination. The receptors were sampled from an adult in good health.

The genes are TRBV9 and TRBJ1-2, with 7 bases that match TRBD1. CDR3 length: 15 amino acids. The junction had 6 bases not matched to a gene; V was cut back by 3 bases and J by 1 base. Per germline, CDR1 SGDLS and CDR2 YYNGEE. CDR3 residues: CASSGGGQSNYGYTF. The CDR3 DNA reads as TGTGCCAGCAGCGGGGGGGGACAGAGTAACTATGGCTACACCTTC.

The chain recombines TRBV6-5 with TRBJ1-4, with 9 bases matching TRBD1. Germline loops: CDR1 MNHEY, CDR2 SVGAGI. The trim removed 4 bases at V and 8 bases at J, leaving 11 bases unmatched. There are 16 residues in the CDR3. The CDR3 DNA is TGTGCCAGCAGTTCAGTAACGGGACAGGGTCGCGAAAAACTGTTTTTT. Protein sequence: CASSSVTGQGREKLFF.

The chain uses TRBV29-1 and TRBJ2-7, with 7 bases identical to TRBD2. The CDR3 spans 12 residues. The trim removed 8 bases at V and 5 bases at J, leaving 9 bases unmatched. Germline V gene sequence: CDR1 SQVTM, CDR2 ANQGSEA. In DNA, the CDR3 is TGCAGCATCCGGGGAGGGTCGAACGAGCAGTACTTC. Residues: CSIRGGSNEQYF.

The rearrangement joins TRBV19 to TRBJ2-7; D gene ambiguous. The germline V and J ends were trimmed by 6 bases and 5 bases, with 17 bases remaining between them. The germline V gene encodes CDR1 LNHDA and CDR2 SQIVND (reference sequence). The length of the CDR3 is 14 residues. This chain's CDR3 is CASSLLDNTNEQYF. The CDR3 region has the DNA TGTGCCAGTAGCCTCTTAGATAATACGAACGAGCAGTACTTC.

The chain uses TRBV2 and TRBJ2-1; D possibly corresponds to TRBD1 (6 bases). V lost 6 bases and J lost 5, with 8 bases in between. The length of the CDR3 is 12 residues. Germline-derived CDR1 and CDR2 are SNHLY and FYNNEI. In nucleotides, the CDR3 is TGTGCCAGCAGAGGGGACAACAATGAGCAGTTCTTC. It encodes CASRGDNNEQFF. Full variable domain (outside the CDR3, taken from reference TRBV2 and TRBJ2-1): EPEVTQTPSHQVTQMGQEVILRCVPISNHLYFYWYRQILGQKVEFLVSFYNNEISEKSEIFDDQFSVERPDGSNFTLKIRSTKLEDSAMYFCASRGDNNEQFFGPGTRLTVL.